These 23 T cell receptor beta chains came from one sample sequenced in a study of blood T cell repertoires in COVID-19. The table came from immunoSEQ multiplex PCR; TCRdb's copy has only in-frame clones and leaves some out. Of 150,000 to 200,000 clones listed, 60% to 80% are singletons. Sequencing was performed on PBMCs or T cells enriched from blood (not recorded which). The receptors come from a man in his fifties or sixties who had been exposed to COVID-19.

The chain couples TRBV5-1 to TRBJ2-7, with 8 positions matching TRBD1. The junction had 3 bases not matched to a gene; V was cut back by 2 bases and J by 5 bases. The germline CDR1 and CDR2 sequences are SGHRS and YFSETQ. The CDR3 runs 13 residues. Here the CDR3 DNA reads TGCGCCAGCAGCTTAACAGGGGGGAACGAGCAGTACTTC. It is translated as CASSLTGGNEQYF.

Notes on this clone: The identical CDR3 is also encoded by other nucleotide sequences in the sample. J is TRBJ2-7 and V is TRBV11-2, with D possibly TRBD1 on 5 matching bases. This CDR3 has 13 residues. V lost 3 bases and J lost 2, with 8 bases in between. From germline, CDR1 is SGHAT and CDR2 FQNNGV. For the CDR3, the DNA is TGTGCCAGCAGCTTGGGGCTAACCTACGAGCAGTACTTC. This sequence encodes CASSLGLTYEQYF.

The chain carries TRBV2 and TRBJ2-6; the D is unclear. The CDR3 consists of 10 residues. Trimming stripped 6 bases from V and 13 bases from J, with 7 bases between. Germline CDR1 SNHLY, CDR2 FYNNEI. The CDR3 sequence is CASSAGVLTF. For the CDR3, the DNA is TGTGCCAGCAGCGCCGGTGTCCTGACTTTC.

This chain connects TRBV11-3 to TRBJ2-1; 15 nucleotides agree with TRBD2. Germline-derived CDR1 and CDR2 are SGHNT and YENEEA. V lost 5 bases, J lost 5 bases, and 7 bases stayed unmatched. CDR3 size: 17 residues. The CDR3 sequence: CASSLGLAGGPNNEQFF. CDR3 nucleotides: TGTGCCAGCAGCCTAGGACTAGCGGGAGGGCCGAACAATGAGCAGTTCTTC.

V and J are TRBV27 and TRBJ1-1, with D perhaps matching TRBD1 (5 bases). This CDR3 is built from 15 residues. CDR1 MNHEY and CDR2 SMNVEV come from the germline V gene (reference sequence). Between the trimmed V and J ends, which lost 6 bases and 0 bases, there was a span of 14 bases. The CDR3 region has the DNA TGTGCCAGCAGAATGGGGCAGGTCTTGAACACTGAAGCTTTCTTT. Translated: CASRMGQVLNTEAFF.

The chain has TRBV30 and TRBJ1-1; unclear D gene. The CDR3 consists of 18 residues. Germline-derived CDR1 and CDR2 are GTSNPN and SVGIG (reference sequence). Trimming left V 2 bases short and J 1 base short, with 23 bases between. The CDR3 DNA sequence: TGTGCCTGGAGTTTGGGCAGAGCCGGCCGCCGTGGGAACACTGAAGCTTTCTTT. Its translation is CAWSLGRAGRRGNTEAFF.

This clone was observed once. The chain uses TRBV2 and TRBJ2-1, with 13 positions matching TRBD2. Germline lookup yields CDR1 SNHLY and CDR2 FYNNEI. The CDR3 covers 16 residues. V shed 4 bases and J 10 bases; nucleotides not matched to a gene: 10. The CDR3, as DNA: TGTGCCAGCAGTGTGTCGAAGGGACTAGCGGGATCAGAGCAGTTCTTC. Amino acids: CASSVSKGLAGSEQFF.

The V gene is TRBV5-4, the J gene TRBJ1-6; 8 positions agree with TRBD1. From germline, CDR1 is SGHNT and CDR2 YYREEE (reference sequence). The CDR3 is made up of 16 amino acids. V lost 0 bases, J lost 8 bases, and 7 bases stayed unmatched. The CDR3 DNA follows: TGTGCCAGCAGCTTGGGACAGGGGCTCCGGGATTCACCCCTCCACTTT. Protein product: CASSLGQGLRDSPLHF.

V usage is TRBV24-1 and J usage is TRBJ1-1; 9 bases agree with TRBD1. Germline CDR1 is KGHDR and CDR2 is SFDVKD. V was clipped by 7 bases and J by 4 bases; unmatched bases: 3. CDR3 length: 13 amino acids. CDR3 region: CATRQGASTEAFF. The DNA for the CDR3 is TGTGCCACCAGACAGGGGGCGTCCACTGAAGCTTTCTTT.

Comment on this clone: At one boundary the junction diverges from the germline segment, which might be a read error. Other DNA sequences in the sample encode the same CDR3. The chain joins TRBV5-4 to TRBJ2-3; D might be TRBD2 (5 bases). The CDR3 covers 15 residues. The germline CDR1 and CDR2 sequences are SGHNT and YYREEE (reference sequence). For the CDR3, the DNA is TGTGCCAGCAGCCCGAGGGCGGGTAGCACAGATACACAGTATTTT. Translating gives CASSPRAGSTDTQYF.

The chain joins TRBV9 to TRBJ2-1, with D possibly matching TRBD2 (7 bases). Trimming stripped 3 bases from V and 12 bases from J, with 22 bases between. This CDR3 comprises 15 residues. CDR1 SGDLS and CDR2 YYNGEE come from the germline V gene. The DNA of the CDR3 is TGTGCCAGCAGCGGACGTGGGGGGGACAATCCGTGGCAGTTCTTC. Its protein is CASSGRGGDNPWQFF.

This clone occurred a few times. Sequence at one end of the junction differs from germline and may be a read error. The chain couples TRBV29-1 to TRBJ2-3, with 7 bases that match TRBD2. This CDR3 region has 14 residues. Germline CDR1 reads SQVTM; CDR2 reads ANQGSEA. CDR3 nucleotides: TGCAGCGTTCAAGACCCTCTAGCGGATGATACGCAGTATTTT. Its translation: CSVQDPLADDTQYF.

The chain recombines TRBV29-1 with TRBJ1-1, with a weak D call TRBD1 (5 bases). This CDR3 region has 13 residues. Trimming stripped 7 bases from V and 0 bases from J, with 12 bases between. The germline V gene encodes CDR1 SQVTM and CDR2 ANQGSEA. CDR3 nucleotide sequence: TGCAGCGCCGTAGGGGCTCTGAACACTGAAGCTTTCTTT. It codes for CSAVGALNTEAFF.

The chain joins TRBV9 to TRBJ1-2; possible D gene TRBD1, 5 bases. The CDR3 is made up of 15 amino acids. The germline gives CDR1 SGDLS, CDR2 YYNGEE. V shed 4 bases and J shed 1 base, with 14 bases lying between them. Here the CDR3 reads CASSSPQGVNYGYTF. Here the CDR3 DNA reads TGTGCCAGCAGCTCCCCCCAAGGGGTTAACTATGGCTACACCTTC.

The chain carries TRBV30 and TRBJ2-7; 12 nucleotides match TRBD2. This CDR3 contains 19 residues. Germline-derived CDR1 and CDR2 are GTSNPN and SVGIG (reference sequence). J was trimmed by 5 bases and V by 0 bases; bases with no gene match: 17. In nucleotides, the CDR3 is TGTGCCTGGAGTGTACCCTCCCTAGCGGGAGGGGCTAGTTTCGACGAGCAGTACTTC. As protein: CAWSVPSLAGGASFDEQYF.

The genes are TRBV7-9 and TRBJ1-3; tentative D call: TRBD1 (5 bases). The V gene lost 0 bases and the J gene lost 0 bases, with 18 bases spanning the gap. Looked up from germline, CDR1 is SEHNR and CDR2 is FQNEAQ (reference sequence). This CDR3 is 19 amino acids long. CDR3 protein: CASSLALGRTPSSGNTIYF. The CDR3 bases are TGTGCCAGCAGCTTAGCGCTCGGTAGGACACCAAGCTCTGGAAACACCATATATTTT.

The chain combines TRBV6-6 with TRBJ1-2; TRBD1 matches 7 bases. The CDR3 contains 14 residues. V shed 0 bases and J 8 bases; nucleotides not matched to a gene: 6. CDR1 and CDR2 from the germline V gene are MNHNY and SVGAGI (reference sequence). CDR3 sequence reads: CASSYSEGAPGYTF. CDR3 coding DNA: TGTGCCAGCAGTTACTCTGAGGGGGCGCCCGGCTACACCTTC.

The chain has TRBV21-1 and TRBJ1-2. TRBV21-1 is a listed pseudogene. This CDR3 has 17 residues. CDR3 region: CASSNPWEADTNYGYTF. The CDR3 DNA reads as TGTGCCAGCAGCAACCCATGGGAGGCAGACACTAACTATGGCTACACCTTC.

The chain combines TRBV4-1 with TRBJ2-7; 8 nucleotides match TRBD1. The CDR3 runs 16 residues. V shed 4 bases, J shed 5 bases, and the junction held 13 bases outside the gene matches. Looked up from germline, CDR1 is MGHRA and CDR2 is YSYEKL. The CDR3 reads CASSLWGEQGANEQYF. The CDR3 DNA sequence: TGCGCCAGCAGCCTTTGGGGGGAGCAGGGGGCGAACGAGCAGTACTTC.

V is TRBV25-1 and J is TRBJ1-6; 8 bases map to TRBD1. The CDR3 extends over 15 amino acids. V gave up 5 bases and J gave up 7 bases; unmatched junction bases: 7. CDR1 MGHDK and CDR2 SYGVNS come from the germline V gene. The CDR3 DNA reads TGTGCCAGCAGTCCTCCGACAGGGGAAAATTCACCCCTCCACTTT. It specifies CASSPPTGENSPLHF.

The J gene is TRBJ2-7, the V gene TRBV5-1; D possibly corresponds to TRBD2 (6 bases). V dropped 0 bases and J dropped 6 bases, with 16 bases sitting between them. CDR1 and CDR2 (germline): SGHRS, YFSETQ. This CDR3 comprises 15 residues. CDR3 loop: CASSLGGLQRLEQYF. As DNA, the CDR3 is TGCGCCAGCAGCTTGGGGGGACTGCAGCGGCTCGAGCAGTACTTC.

The genes are TRBV5-1 and TRBJ2-5, with 8 bases aligning to TRBD1. Germline V gives CDR1 SGHRS, CDR2 YFSETQ. This CDR3 region has 15 residues. Trimming at V came to 0 bases and at J to 2 bases, leaving 3 bases not matched to a gene. CDR3 DNA sequence: TGCGCCAGCAGCTTGGTACAGGGGGGTCAAGAGACCCAGTACTTC. Protein product: CASSLVQGGQETQYF. The full variable domain, in which reference TRBV5-1 and TRBJ2-5 provide the parts outside the CDR3, is KAGVTQTPRYLIKTRGQQVTLSCSPISGHRSVSWYQQTPGQGLQFLFEYFSETQRNKGNFPGRFSGRQFSNSRSEMNVSTLELGDSALYLCASSLVQGGQETQYFGPGTRLLVL.

This clone was detected only once. The chain uses TRBV30 and TRBJ2-7, with 8 bases fitting TRBD1. The CDR3 sequence is 16 residues long. With 0 bases clipped from V and 0 bases from J, the junction kept 7 bases outside the gene matches. CDR1 and CDR2 (germline): GTSNPN, SVGIG (reference sequence). Written as DNA, the CDR3 is TGTGCCTGGAGTGTAGCTAGGGACAGGTTCTCCTACGAGCAGTACTTC. It encodes CAWSVARDRFSYEQYF.